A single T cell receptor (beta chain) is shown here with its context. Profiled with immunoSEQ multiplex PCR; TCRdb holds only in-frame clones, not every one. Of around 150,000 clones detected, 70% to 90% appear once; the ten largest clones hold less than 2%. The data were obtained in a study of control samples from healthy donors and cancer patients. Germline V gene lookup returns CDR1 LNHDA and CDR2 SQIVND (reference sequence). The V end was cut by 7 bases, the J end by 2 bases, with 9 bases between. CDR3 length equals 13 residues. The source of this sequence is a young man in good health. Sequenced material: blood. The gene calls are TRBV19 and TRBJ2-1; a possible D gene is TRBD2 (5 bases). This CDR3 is CASKGGPYNEQFF. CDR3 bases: TGTGCCAGTAAAGGAGGACCCTACAATGAGCAGTTCTTC.